This paragraph reports one T cell receptor (beta chain). The data belong to a study of blood T cell repertoires in COVID-19. On the study more broadly: Samples of COVID-19 (acute and convalescent) were obtained from the United States, Italy and Spain. T cells, B-cell-depleted T cells, or PBMCs supplied cDNA or gDNA.

Authors' methods: By means of reference gene primer amplification, nucleated cell counts were estimated. Some clones are missing from TCRdb's copy, which holds only in-frame ones; the method was immunoSEQ multiplex PCR. The DNA gave D and trimming, while V, J and clone size come from that table. In the table there are more than 95,000 clones, approximately 90% of which are singletons. The sequenced sample consisted of peripheral blood. The clonotype originates from a man in his fifties with acute or convalescent COVID-19.

CDR3 amino acids: CASSQGLAGGPGGELFF. DNA of the CDR3: TGCGCCAGCAGCCAAGGTTTAGCGGGAGGGCCCGGCGGGGAGCTGTTTTTT. The chain recombines TRBV4-1 with TRBJ2-2, with 11 bases fitting TRBD2. This CDR3 has 17 residues. Trimming cost V 1 base and J 7 bases; bases outside gene matches: 8. Germline loops: CDR1 MGHRA, CDR2 YSYEKL.